This TCR beta chain was identified during a study of blood T cell repertoires in COVID-19. From germline, CDR1 is MDHEN and CDR2 SYDVKM. CDR3 size: 13 residues. V was shortened by 5 bases and J by 4 bases, with 12 bases between the two germline ends. TCRdb keeps only in-frame clones here, not all; method: immunoSEQ multiplex PCR. Here the sample spans under 95,000 clones, roughly 90% being singletons. Sequenced material: peripheral blood. The chain employs TRBV28 and TRBJ2-7; TRBD1 might be the D (5 bases). This clonotype was sampled from an elderly woman with acute or convalescent COVID-19. For the CDR3, the DNA is TGTGCCAGCAGTCTAACTACAGGATACGAGCAGTACTTC. Translation: CASSLTTGYEQYF. Together with reference TRBV28 and TRBJ2-7, the CDR3 gives the full variable domain: DVKVTQSSRYLVKRTGEKVFLECVQDMDHENMFWYRQDPGLGLRLIYFSYDVKMKEKGDIPEGYSVSREKKERFSLILESASTNQTSMYLCASSLTTGYEQYFGPGTRLTVT.